The source of this T cell receptor beta chain is a study of CD8 T cells in ankylosing spondylitis. Findings and limits, study-wide: Disease-linked clones reportedly showed significant enrichment in matched ankylosing spondylitis synovial fluid. A TCR beta motif made of roughly eight highly homologous variants seemed typical of ankylosing spondylitis blood. Disease-linked clones proved CD8+ and comparatively uncommon in peripheral blood.

This clonotype has a count of ten or more. Its antigen is not known. CDR3 length equals 11 residues. The V gene's germline CDR1 is LNHNV and CDR2 YYDKDF (reference sequence). The ends were cut back, 1 base at V and 15 bases at J, with 10 bases in the middle. Quantitative barcoded 5'-RACE was used to prepare TCR beta libraries. TCRdb processed the 5' RACE reads anew with MiXCR; each CDR3 protein has one entry. The repertoire has 200,000 to 300,000 distinct CDR3 sequences, 7% to 10% of them found once; the top ten carry 4.8%. The sequenced material came from blood, either unsorted or a sorted T cell fraction (not recorded which). The chain carries TRBV15 and TRBJ2-1; D is unresolved. The sequence derives from a female donor with ankylosing spondylitis or in good health (not recorded which). The CDR3, as DNA: TGTGCCACCAGCAGAGCGAACCAGTGGTTCTTC. It is translated as CATSRANQWFF.